This TCR beta chain was retrieved from a study of blood T cell repertoires in COVID-19. Overall study: Sample material is recorded as cDNA or gDNA derived from T cells, B-cell-depleted T cells, or PBMCs.

Methods used by the authors: Quantification of nucleated cells was approximated via reference gene primer amplification. Sequenced by immunoSEQ multiplex PCR; TCRdb stores in-frame clones only, minus some. V and J calls and clone size are as listed in that table; D and trimming were resolved from the DNA. The sample contains 230,000 or so clones, about 79% of which appear only once. This clone has only one observation. V lost 4 bases to trimming and J lost 5 bases; unmatched junction nucleotides: 12. The length of the CDR3 is 18 residues. Per the germline V gene, CDR1 is SGHRS and CDR2 is YFSETQ. The sequence was obtained from a woman between 35 and 50 years old who had recovered from COVID-19. This chain joins TRBV5-1 and TRBJ2-5; 15 bases fit TRBD2. The specimen was peripheral blood. DNA for the CDR3: TGCGCCAGCAGCCTGGGACTAGCGGGGGGCCGGGGGGGCGAGACCCAGTACTTC. It codes for CASSLGLAGGRGGETQYF.